The 27 T cell receptor beta chains below all came from one sample that was sequenced in a study of graft-versus-host responses after intestinal transplantation. These receptors have no known antigen. Produced via immunoSEQ multiplex PCR; TCRdb's table is partial and in-frame only. In the table there are about 110,000 clones, 85% to 95% of which are singletons. The sample consisted of unstimulated CD8+ T cells sorted from spleen or lymph node cells, taken before transplant. The receptors shown here come from a human donor who was the organ donor for an intestinal transplant.

V is TRBV28 and J is TRBJ1-4; TRBD1 matches 7 bases. CDR1 MDHEN and CDR2 SYDVKM come from the germline V gene. This CDR3 spans 16 amino acids. The V and J ends lost 7 bases and 8 bases, in that order; junction bases with no gene match: 16. CDR3 in DNA: TGTGCCAGCACTACTAGGATAGGGGGCTCGCGGGAAAAACTGTTTTTT. This sequence encodes CASTTRIGGSREKLFF.

The chain has TRBV28 and TRBJ1-5; possibly TRBD1 for D (5 bases). The CDR3 totals 16 residues. V lost 4 bases, J lost 2 bases, and 15 bases lay in between. The germline V gene encodes CDR1 MDHEN and CDR2 SYDVKM. CDR3 sequence reads: CASSSDGGNRNQPQHF. DNA for the CDR3: TGTGCCAGCAGTTCCGACGGGGGGAATCGCAATCAGCCCCAGCATTTT.

CDR3 region: CASTRIGVAEQYF. In DNA form, the CDR3 reads TGTGCCAGCACCCGAATCGGGGTGGCCGAGCAGTACTTC. This sequence joins TRBV6-1 and TRBJ2-7, with a tentative D call TRBD2 (5 bases). There are 13 residues in the CDR3. CDR1 MNHNS and CDR2 SASEGT come from the germline V gene. V lost 7 bases and J lost 6, with 16 bases in between.

The chain is built from TRBV27 and TRBJ2-5; D is unresolved. The CDR3 extends over 13 amino acids. Germline CDR1 MNHEY, CDR2 SMNVEV (reference sequence). V shed 3 bases and J shed 0 bases, with 5 bases lying between them. CDR3 bases: TGTGCCAGCAGTTTGAACAACCAAGAGACCCAGTACTTC. Translating it yields CASSLNNQETQYF.

J is TRBJ2-3 and V is TRBV7-2; no definite D call. Trimming removed 3 bases at V and 1 base at J, with 14 bases between. Germline CDR1 reads SGHTA; CDR2 reads FQGNSA. There are 16 residues in the CDR3. The CDR3 spells CASSFLIEKGTDTQYF. The CDR3, as DNA: TGTGCCAGCAGCTTCCTAATAGAGAAGGGCACAGATACGCAGTATTTT.

The chain links TRBV27 to TRBJ2-1; 9 bases map to TRBD2. The CDR3 length is 17 residues. Germline trimming cut 0 bases from V and 1 base from J; bases unmatched to any gene: 4. The germline V gene has CDR1 MNHEY and CDR2 SMNVEV (reference sequence). The CDR3 sequence: CASSLSLAGYSYNEQFF. CDR3 nucleotide sequence: TGTGCCAGCAGTTTATCTCTAGCGGGGTATTCCTACAATGAGCAGTTCTTC.

V is TRBV2 and J is TRBJ2-5; D is unclear. The CDR3 has 12 residues. The V gene lost 10 bases and the J gene lost 3 bases, with 12 bases spanning the gap. From germline, CDR1 is SNHLY and CDR2 FYNNEI. Written as DNA, the CDR3 is TGTGCCACCGGTGGGGTAGAAGAGACCCAGTACTTC. It codes for CATGGVEETQYF.

The V and J genes are TRBV7-2 and TRBJ1-2; 8 bases agree with TRBD1. The CDR3 runs to 15 residues. The germline CDR1 and CDR2 sequences are SGHTA and FQGNSA. The trim removed 5 bases at V and 3 bases at J, leaving 8 bases unmatched. The CDR3 bases are TGTGCCAGCAGCCTCGACAGGGGCACTTACTATGGCTACACCTTC. It specifies CASSLDRGTYYGYTF.

The chain uses TRBV5-5 and TRBJ2-1, with D maybe TRBD1 (6 bases). V was trimmed by 0 bases and J by 5 bases, leaving 9 bases between them. The CDR3 is 14 residues long. CDR1 is SGHKS, CDR2 YYEKEE, per germline (reference sequence). Here the CDR3 DNA reads TGTGCCAGCAGCTTGGGGACAGACCACAATGAGCAGTTCTTC. Its translation: CASSLGTDHNEQFF.

V gene TRBV4-3 combines with J gene TRBJ2-7; a weak D match, TRBD1 (5 bases). Between the trimmed V and J ends, which lost 0 bases and 2 bases, there was a span of 8 bases. CDR1 and CDR2 (germline): LGHNA, YSLEER. CDR3 length: 14 residues. The CDR3 spells CASSQDRAPYEQYF. CDR3 coding DNA: TGCGCCAGCAGCCAAGACAGGGCCCCCTACGAGCAGTACTTC.

This rearrangement joins TRBV6-1 to TRBJ2-7; D gene uncertain. V lost 2 bases and J lost 1, with 12 bases in between. The V gene's germline CDR1 is MNHNS and CDR2 SASEGT. The CDR3 extends over 15 amino acids. The CDR3 DNA is TGTGCCAGCAGTGAATCGCTCAGCCTTTCCTACGAGCAGTACTTC. Protein product: CASSESLSLSYEQYF.

V gene TRBV11-2 combines with J gene TRBJ2-3, with TRBD2 matching 8 bases. Germline trimming cut 2 bases from V and 4 bases from J; bases unmatched to any gene: 5. The germline V gene has CDR1 SGHAT and CDR2 FQNNGV. The CDR3 covers 15 residues. The DNA of the CDR3 is TGTGCCAGCAGCTTAACGACTAGCGAGTCAGATACGCAGTATTTT. Translating it yields CASSLTTSESDTQYF.

This CDR3 is CASSEGNQPQHF. In DNA form, the CDR3 reads TGTGCCAGCAGTGAGGGCAATCAGCCCCAGCATTTT. V usage is TRBV25-1 and J usage is TRBJ1-5; no clear D. This CDR3 has 12 residues. The V end lost 3 bases, the J end lost 2 bases, and 2 bases lay between the germline ends. Germline V CDR1 and CDR2: MGHDK, SYGVNS.

V and J are TRBV6-6 and TRBJ1-1; weak D call: TRBD1 (5 bases). This CDR3 is 13 amino acids long. The V end was cut by 7 bases, the J end by 0 bases, with 9 bases between. CDR1 and CDR2 (germline): MNHNY, SVGAGI (reference sequence). As DNA, the CDR3 is TGTGCCAGCACCGAGGGGTTGAACACTGAAGCTTTCTTT. This gives the protein CASTEGLNTEAFF.

The CDR3: CASSQTYEQYF. The CDR3 DNA sequence: TGTGCCAGCAGCCAAACCTACGAGCAGTACTTC. The chain couples TRBV4-2 to TRBJ2-7; no clear D gene. The V gene lost 2 bases and the J gene lost 2 bases, with 1 base spanning the gap. Germline CDR1 is LGHNA and CDR2 is YNFKEQ. There are 11 residues in the CDR3.

This chain links TRBV18 with TRBJ2-3, with TRBD1 identical over 7 bases. With V trimmed by 0 bases and J by 3 bases, 0 bases remained unmatched. CDR3 length equals 14 residues. Germline V gene sequence: CDR1 KGHSH, CDR2 LQKENI. The CDR3 sequence is CASSPPDRTDTQYF. CDR3 nucleotides: TGTGCCAGCTCACCACCGGACAGGACAGATACGCAGTATTTT.

This clone was counted once. V and J are TRBV9 and TRBJ2-2, with TRBD1 matching over 7 bases. The CDR3 spans 14 residues. The V and J ends lost 2 bases and 4 bases, in that order; junction bases with no gene match: 2. Germline-derived CDR1 and CDR2 are SGDLS and YYNGEE. The DNA for the CDR3 is TGTGCCAGCAGCGTCGAGGGGGCCACCGGGGAGCTGTTTTTT. This sequence encodes CASSVEGATGELFF. Supplemented by reference TRBV9 and TRBJ2-2, the full variable domain reads DSGVTQTPKHLITATGQRVTLRCSPRSGDLSVYWYQQSLDQGLQFLIQYYNGEERAKGNILERFSAQQFPDLHSELNLSSLELGDSALYFCASSVEGATGELFFGEGSRLTVL.

The chain links TRBV25-1 to TRBJ1-5; D gene unclear. Per germline, CDR1 MGHDK and CDR2 SYGVNS. V lost 1 base, J lost 1 base, and 11 bases lay in between. This CDR3 contains 16 residues. Here the CDR3 DNA reads TGTGCCAGCAGTGAATCCTCAGGCGGGAGCAATCAGCCCCAGCATTTT. This encodes CASSESSGGSNQPQHF.

The V call is TRBV21-1, the J call TRBJ2-1. TRBV21-1 is described as a pseudogene. CDR3 length: 14 amino acids. CDR3 coding DNA: TGTGCCAGCAGCAACCCTTTGGAAAACAATGAGCAGTTCTTC. Translated: CASSNPLENNEQFF.

The genes are TRBV6-6 and TRBJ2-7, with a possible D match to TRBD1 (6 bases). V gave up 6 bases and J gave up 4 bases, with 16 bases separating them. CDR1 is MNHNY and CDR2 is SVGAGI in the germline V gene (reference sequence). The CDR3 has 14 residues. CDR3 amino acids: CASRPRGQLYEQYF. The CDR3 bases are TGTGCCAGCAGACCCAGGGGCCAACTATACGAGCAGTACTTC.

V is TRBV4-1 and J is TRBJ2-1, with 13 bases lining up with TRBD2. Per the germline V gene, CDR1 is MGHRA and CDR2 is YSYEKL. J gave up 5 bases and V 0 bases, and 1 base lay outside the gene matches. This CDR3 is built from 16 residues. The CDR3 loop reads CASSQEGLAGNNEQFF. DNA of the CDR3: TGCGCCAGCAGCCAAGAGGGACTAGCGGGAAACAATGAGCAGTTCTTC.

This clone was detected only once. The chain employs TRBV7-6 and TRBJ2-1, with 7 bases lining up with TRBD2. CDR3 size: 16 residues. Looked up from germline, CDR1 is SGHVS and CDR2 is FNYEAQ. The J segment lost 4 bases and the V segment lost 2 bases, leaving 8 bases of the junction unmatched. This CDR3 is CASSLRIAGPYNEQFF. The CDR3 DNA is TGTGCCAGCAGCTTAAGAATAGCGGGCCCTTACAATGAGCAGTTCTTC.

The V call is TRBV19, the J call TRBJ1-5; 7 nucleotides align to TRBD1. Looked up from germline, CDR1 is LNHDA and CDR2 is SQIVND (reference sequence). The CDR3 covers 15 residues. With 5 bases clipped from V and 6 bases from J, the junction kept 10 bases outside the gene matches. This CDR3 is CASSGTEQRGQPQHF. CDR3 sequence (DNA): TGTGCCAGTAGTGGGACAGAACAAAGGGGTCAGCCCCAGCATTTT.

This rearrangement joins TRBV7-2 to TRBJ2-3, with TRBD2 matching 12 bases. Trimming removed 3 bases from V and 4 bases from J; junction bases left unmatched: 2. CDR1 is SGHTA and CDR2 is FQGNSA in the germline V gene. This CDR3 is 15 amino acids long. CDR3 DNA sequence: TGTGCCAGCAGCTTGACTAGCGGGAGTGCAGATACGCAGTATTTT. Its protein product is CASSLTSGSADTQYF.

V usage is TRBV10-3 and J usage is TRBJ2-2; the D gene is possibly TRBD1 (6 bases). The CDR3 consists of 13 residues. The V end was cut by 3 bases, the J end by 5 bases, with 7 bases between. Germline CDR1 is ENHRY and CDR2 is SYGVKD. CDR3 DNA: TGTGCCATCAGTGATCAGGGGACCGGGGAGCTGTTTTTT. As protein: CAISDQGTGELFF.

The chain is built from TRBV30 and TRBJ2-3, with no clear D. V was pared by 0 bases and J by 3 bases, with 4 bases between. This CDR3 has 12 residues. Germline V CDR1 and CDR2: GTSNPN, SVGIG (reference sequence). CDR3 protein: CAWSVLTDTQYF. The CDR3 nucleotides are TGTGCCTGGAGTGTACTGACAGATACGCAGTATTTT.

The CDR3 region is CASSYSTGGHEAFF. The CDR3 DNA sequence: TGTGCCAGCAGTTACTCGACAGGGGGACACGAAGCTTTCTTT. The chain employs TRBV6-6 and TRBJ1-1; TRBD1 agrees at 9 bases. Losses at the gene ends were 0 bases for V and 8 bases for J; bases not matched to a gene: 4. CDR3 size: 14 residues. Germline CDR1 reads MNHNY; CDR2 reads SVGAGI (reference sequence).